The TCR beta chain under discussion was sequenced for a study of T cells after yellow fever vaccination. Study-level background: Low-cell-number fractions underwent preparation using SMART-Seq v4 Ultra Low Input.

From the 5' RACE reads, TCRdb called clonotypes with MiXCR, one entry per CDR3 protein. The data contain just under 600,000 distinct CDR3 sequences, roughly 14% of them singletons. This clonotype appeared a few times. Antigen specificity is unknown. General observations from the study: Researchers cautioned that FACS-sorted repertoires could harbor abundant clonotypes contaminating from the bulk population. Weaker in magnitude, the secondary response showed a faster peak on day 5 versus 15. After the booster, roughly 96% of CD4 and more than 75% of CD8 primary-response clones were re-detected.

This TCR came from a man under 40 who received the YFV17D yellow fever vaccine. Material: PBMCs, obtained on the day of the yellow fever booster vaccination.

In DNA, the CDR3 is TGTGCCAGCTCACCCCCCTCGGACAGGGCGAAGACCCAGTACTTC. Encoded protein: CASSPPSDRAKTQYF. The rearrangement joins TRBV18 to TRBJ2-5, with 8 positions matching TRBD1. J lost 6 bases, V lost 3 bases, and 9 bases had no gene match. The CDR3 has 15 residues. Germline V gene data show CDR1 as KGHSH and CDR2 as LQKENI.